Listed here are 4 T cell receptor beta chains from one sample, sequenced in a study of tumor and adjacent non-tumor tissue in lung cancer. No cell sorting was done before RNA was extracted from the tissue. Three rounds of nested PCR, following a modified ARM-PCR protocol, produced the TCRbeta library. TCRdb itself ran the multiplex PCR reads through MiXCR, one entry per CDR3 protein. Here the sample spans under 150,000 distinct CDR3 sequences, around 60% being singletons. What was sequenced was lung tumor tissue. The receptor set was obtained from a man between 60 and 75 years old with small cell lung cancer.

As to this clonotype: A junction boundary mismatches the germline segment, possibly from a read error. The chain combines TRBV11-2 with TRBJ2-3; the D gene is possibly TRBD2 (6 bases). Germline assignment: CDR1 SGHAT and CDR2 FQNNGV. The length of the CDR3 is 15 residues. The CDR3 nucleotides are TGTGCAAGCAGCGACTTTAGCGGAAGCCGAGATACGCAGTTTTTT. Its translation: CASSDFSGSRDTQFF.

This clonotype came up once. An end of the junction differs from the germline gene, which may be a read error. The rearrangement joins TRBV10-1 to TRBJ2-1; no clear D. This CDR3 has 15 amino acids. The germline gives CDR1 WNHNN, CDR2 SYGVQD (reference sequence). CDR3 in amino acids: CASSESTRGYNEQFF. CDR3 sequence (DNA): TGCGCCAGTAGTGAGTCAACCCGAGGCTACAATGAGCAGTTCTTC.

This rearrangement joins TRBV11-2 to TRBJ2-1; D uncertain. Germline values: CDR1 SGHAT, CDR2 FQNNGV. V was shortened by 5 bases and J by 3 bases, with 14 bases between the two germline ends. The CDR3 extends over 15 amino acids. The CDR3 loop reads CASSVVAADYNEQFF. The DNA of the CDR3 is TGTGCCAGCAGCGTAGTTGCGGCTGACTACAATGAGCAGTTCTTC.

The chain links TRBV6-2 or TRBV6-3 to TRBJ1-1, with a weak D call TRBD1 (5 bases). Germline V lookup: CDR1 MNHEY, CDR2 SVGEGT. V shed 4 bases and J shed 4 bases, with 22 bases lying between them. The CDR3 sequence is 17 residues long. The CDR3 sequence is CASSCSRHGAPGTEAFF. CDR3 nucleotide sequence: TGTGCCAGCAGTTGCTCGCGACATGGGGCTCCGGGCACTGAAGCTTTCTTT.